Listed below are T cell receptor beta chains from one sample, sequenced in a study of blood T cell repertoires in COVID-19. Only in-frame clones appear in the TCRdb table, and some are missing; sequencing was by immunoSEQ multiplex PCR. The sample has a few hundred thousand clones; about 88% are singletons. The sample comprised PBMCs or T cells enriched from blood (not recorded which). The receptors were sampled from a woman younger than 45 who had been exposed to COVID-19. Both conserved end residues are part of each CDR3. Each record gives: clone size, J gene, V gene, D gene, CDR3 length, CDR3 DNA, CDR3 protein. D genes are given only for firm matches. Rows give clone size only sometimes, using once, few, many, or a class for an expanded clone.

>.|TRBJ1-6|TRBV12-5|.|16
TGTGCTAGTGGTTTGGTACAAGGCAGGGTTGATTCACCCCTCCACTTT
CASGLVQGRVDSPLHF
>.|TRBJ2-2|TRBV10-1|.|14
TGCGCCAGCAGGCGGAGCCCGAACACCGGGGAGCTGTTTTTT
CASRRSPNTGELFF
>.|TRBJ2-2|TRBV28|.|16
TGTGCCAGCAGTTTATGGGCAGGGATGAACACCGGGGAGCTGTTTTTT
CASSLWAGMNTGELFF
>.|TRBJ1-3|TRBV7-9|.|14
TGTGCCAGCAGCCTCGGTTGGCGGGGAAACACCATATATTTT
CASSLGWRGNTIYF
>.|TRBJ2-5|TRBV7-9|TRBD2|18
TGTGCCAGCAGCACCGGGACTAGCGGGAGTGTTGGGCAAGAGACCCAGTACTTC
CASSTGTSGSVGQETQYF
>few|TRBJ2-1|TRBV7-2|TRBD2|15
TGTGCCAGCAGCTTCACGGGACTAGCGGGGAATGAGCAGTTCTTC
CASSFTGLAGNEQFF
>.|TRBJ2-2|TRBV27|TRBD2|15
TGTGCCAGCACACGGGGCGGGAGTGGCACCGGGGAGCTGTTTTTT
CASTRGGSGTGELFF
>.|TRBJ2-1|TRBV5-1|TRBD2|16
TGCGCCAGCAGCTCCCGGACTAGCGGGAGTCAGATTGAGCAGTTCTTC
CASSSRTSGSQIEQFF
>.|TRBJ2-7|TRBV29-1|.|13
TGCAGCGTTGAAGAAACCAACGGGTCCGAGCAGTACTTC
CSVEETNGSEQYF
>.|TRBJ1-2|TRBV15|.|13
TGTGCCACCAGCGGGGGGGGAGACTATGGCTACACCTTC
CATSGGGDYGYTF
>.|TRBJ2-7|TRBV12-3/TRBV12-4|TRBD1|13
TGTGCCAGCAGAACCCAGGGGGCTGGGGAGCAGTACTTC
CASRTQGAGEQYF
>.|TRBJ1-1|TRBV2|.|13
TGTGCCAGTCTAGCCCGGGGGTGGTCTGAAGCTTTCTTT
CASLARGWSEAFF
>.|TRBJ2-7|TRBV28|.|16
TGTGCCAGCAGCTTCCGTTTGGGGGGAGCCTCCTACGAGCAGTACTTC
CASSFRLGGASYEQYF
>once|TRBJ1-2|TRBV19|TRBD1|15
TGTGCCAGTAGATTCATCAGGACAGGAGGGACTGGCTACACCTTC
CASRFIRTGGTGYTF
>.|TRBJ2-1|TRBV6-5|TRBD1|14
TGTGCCAGCAGCGCGGGACAGGGGAACAATGAGCAGTTCTTC
CASSAGQGNNEQFF
>.|TRBJ2-2|TRBV7-3|.|13
TGTGCCAGCAGCCCGTATTTCACCGGGGAGCTGTTTTTT
CASSPYFTGELFF
>.|TRBJ1-6|TRBV5-1|.|15
TGCGCCAGCAGCCTCGAGGGCCAGGGGTCTTCACCCCTCCACTTT
CASSLEGQGSSPLHF
>.|TRBJ2-1|TRBV19|.|13
TGTGCCAGTAGTATTTCTCCCAGCAATGAGCAGTTCTTC
CASSISPSNEQFF
>.|TRBJ1-1|TRBV25-1|.|12
TGTGCCAGCAGTGAATCCCCGACGGGAGCTTTCTTT
CASSESPTGAFF
>.|TRBJ2-1|TRBV2|TRBD1|14
TGTGCCAGCAGGGACAGGGACCGCCCAACTGAGCAGTTCTTC
CASRDRDRPTEQFF
>.|TRBJ1-5|TRBV28|TRBD1|15
TGTGCCAGCCTTACCGGGACAGCGTTCAATCAGCCCCAGCATTTT
CASLTGTAFNQPQHF
>.|TRBJ2-2|TRBV10-3|TRBD2|17
TGTGCCATCAGTGAGTCCATGGGACTAGCGACCACCGGGGAGCTGTTTTTT
CAISESMGLATTGELFF